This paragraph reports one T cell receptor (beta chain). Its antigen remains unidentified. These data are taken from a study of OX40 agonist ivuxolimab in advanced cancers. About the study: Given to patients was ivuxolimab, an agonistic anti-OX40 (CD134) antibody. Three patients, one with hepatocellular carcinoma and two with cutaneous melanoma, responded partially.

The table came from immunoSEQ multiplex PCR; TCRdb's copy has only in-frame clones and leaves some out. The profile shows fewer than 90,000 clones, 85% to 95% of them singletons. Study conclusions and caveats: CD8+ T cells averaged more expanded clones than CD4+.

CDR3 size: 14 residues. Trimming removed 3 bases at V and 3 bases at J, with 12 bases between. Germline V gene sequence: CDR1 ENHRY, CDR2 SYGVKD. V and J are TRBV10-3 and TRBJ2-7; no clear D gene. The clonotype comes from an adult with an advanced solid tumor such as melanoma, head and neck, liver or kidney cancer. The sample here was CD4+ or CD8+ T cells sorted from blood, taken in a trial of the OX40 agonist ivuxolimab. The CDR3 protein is CAISDAVTVYEQYF. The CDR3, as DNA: TGTGCCATCAGTGACGCAGTGACTGTCTACGAGCAGTACTTC.